This T cell receptor beta chain is from a study of T-cell memory formation after mild COVID-19. Study-wide context: TCR clusters mostly belonged to single donors.

Germline CDR1 MNHNY, CDR2 SVGAGI (reference sequence). J gave up 3 bases and V 4 bases, and 5 bases lay outside the gene matches. This CDR3 region has 15 residues. Details on this clonotype: Its antigen is unidentified.

Findings of the study overall: Some clones that responded turned up in pre-infection memory, which suggests that cross-reactive memory joined in.

TCRdb recomputed calls from the 5' RACE reads with MiXCR, one row per CDR3 protein. This table holds hundreds of thousands of distinct CDR3 sequences, roughly a fifth found once. The sequence was obtained from an adult woman who had mild COVID-19 (a few samples of this study predate the infection). Cell type and time point are not known. The V and J genes are TRBV6-6 and TRBJ2-7; TRBD2 agrees at 11 bases. Sequencing input: PBMCs or a T cell subset sorted from them (not recorded which). The DNA of the CDR3 is TGTGCCAGCAGTTCCCTAGCGGGGGGACTCTACGAGCAGTACTTC. Its translation is CASSSLAGGLYEQYF.